Sequencing of this T cell receptor (beta chain) was carried out in a study of blood T cell repertoires in COVID-19. Assay used: immunoSEQ multiplex PCR; TCRdb lists only in-frame clones, some missing. The data contain tens of thousands of clones, 88% of them singletons. V was trimmed by 2 bases and J by 4 bases, leaving 17 bases between them. The CDR3 has 16 residues. Per germline, CDR1 LNHNV and CDR2 YYDKDF (reference sequence). The TCR originated in a human donor in a cohort sampled during active COVID-19. Input material: peripheral blood. This sequence joins TRBV15 and TRBJ1-2, with a tentative D call TRBD1 (6 bases). The CDR3 sequence is CATSRNRDQEAYGYTF. CDR3 in DNA: TGTGCCACCAGCAGAAACAGGGACCAGGAGGCCTATGGCTACACCTTC.